Described below is a single T cell receptor (beta chain) sequence and its context. This entry comes from a study of graft-versus-host responses after intestinal transplantation. Assay used: immunoSEQ multiplex PCR; TCRdb lists only in-frame clones, some missing. The sample lists around 4,300 clones; over 25% were seen once. This TCR was sampled from a human patient who was an organ donor for intestinal transplantation. The material sequenced was alloreactive CD4+ T cells from a mixed lymphocyte reaction culture, taken before transplantation. Subset meaning: CFSE-low proliferating T cells sorted from approximately six-day pre-transplant mixed lymphocyte reaction (GvH or HvG direction).

The CDR3 sequence: CASSLVQGTDTQYF. The DNA for the CDR3 is TGTGCCAGCAGCTTAGTTCAGGGCACAGATACGCAGTATTTT. The chain combines TRBV7-8 with TRBJ2-3; no clear D gene. V shed 1 base and J shed 1 base, with 6 bases lying between them. The CDR3 extends over 14 amino acids. Germline V CDR1 and CDR2: SGHVS, FQNEAQ.